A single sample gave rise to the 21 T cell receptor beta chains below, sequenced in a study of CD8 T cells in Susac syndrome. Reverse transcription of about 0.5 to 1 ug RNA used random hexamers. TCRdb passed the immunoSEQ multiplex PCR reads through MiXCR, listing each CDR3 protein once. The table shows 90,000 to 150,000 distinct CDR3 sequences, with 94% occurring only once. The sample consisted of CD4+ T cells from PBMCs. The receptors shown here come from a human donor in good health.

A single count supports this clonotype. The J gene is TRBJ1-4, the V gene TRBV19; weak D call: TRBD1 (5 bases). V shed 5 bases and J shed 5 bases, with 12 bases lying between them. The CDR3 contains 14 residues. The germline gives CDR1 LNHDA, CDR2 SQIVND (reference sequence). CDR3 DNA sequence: TGTGCCAGTAGTCGACAGATTACCAATGAAAAACTGTTTTTT. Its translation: CASSRQITNEKLFF.

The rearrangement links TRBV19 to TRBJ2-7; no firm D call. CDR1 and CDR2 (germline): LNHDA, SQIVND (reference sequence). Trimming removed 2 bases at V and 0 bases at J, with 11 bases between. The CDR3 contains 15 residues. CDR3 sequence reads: CASSIMGSSSYEQYF. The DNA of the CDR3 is TGTGCCAGTAGTATAATGGGCAGTAGCTCCTACGAGCAGTACTTC.

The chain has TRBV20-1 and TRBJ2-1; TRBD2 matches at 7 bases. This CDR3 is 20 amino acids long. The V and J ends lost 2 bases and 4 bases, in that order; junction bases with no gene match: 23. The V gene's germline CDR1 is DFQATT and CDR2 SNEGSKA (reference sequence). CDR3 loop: CSARNDPGRDAGVGYNEQFF. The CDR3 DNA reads TGCAGTGCTAGAAATGATCCGGGGCGCGACGCGGGAGTGGGTTACAATGAGCAGTTCTTC.

CDR3 bases: TGTGCCAGCAGCTTAGACCTCGCCCCGGGGGCCTCCTACGAGCAGTACTTC. Translated: CASSLDLAPGASYEQYF. The chain employs TRBV11-2 and TRBJ2-7; either TRBD1 or TRBD2 may fit D (6 bases each). CDR3 length equals 17 residues. CDR1 and CDR2 from the germline V gene are SGHAT and FQNNGV. V dropped 0 bases and J dropped 0 bases, with 15 bases sitting between them.

The CDR3 bases are TGCGCCAGCAGCTTGGTGGGAGCAGGAGATACGCAGTATTTT. Residues: CASSLVGAGDTQYF. The gene calls are TRBV5-1 and TRBJ2-3; D is possibly TRBD2 (5 bases). This CDR3 contains 14 residues. V lost 0 bases and J lost 5, with 10 bases in between. Germline V gene data show CDR1 as SGHRS and CDR2 as YFSETQ.

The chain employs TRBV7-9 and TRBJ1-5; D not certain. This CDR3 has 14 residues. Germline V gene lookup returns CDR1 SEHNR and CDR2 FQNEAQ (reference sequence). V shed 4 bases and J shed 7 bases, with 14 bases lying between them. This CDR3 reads CASSSFPPGQPQHF. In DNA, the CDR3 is TGTGCCAGCAGCTCCTTTCCCCCTGGACAGCCCCAGCATTTT.

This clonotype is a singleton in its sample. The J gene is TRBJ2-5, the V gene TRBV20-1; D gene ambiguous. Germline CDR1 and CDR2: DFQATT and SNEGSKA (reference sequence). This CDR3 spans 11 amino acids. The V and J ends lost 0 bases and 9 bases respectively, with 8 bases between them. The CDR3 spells CSARDRRAQYF. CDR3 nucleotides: TGCAGTGCTAGAGATCGGAGAGCCCAGTACTTC.

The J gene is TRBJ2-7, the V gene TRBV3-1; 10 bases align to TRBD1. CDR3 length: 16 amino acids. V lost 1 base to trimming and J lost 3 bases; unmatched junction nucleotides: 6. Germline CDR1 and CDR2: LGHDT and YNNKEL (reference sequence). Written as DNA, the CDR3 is TGTGCCAGCAGCCAAGGACCCGGGACAGGGGACTACGAGCAGTACTTC. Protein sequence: CASSQGPGTGDYEQYF.

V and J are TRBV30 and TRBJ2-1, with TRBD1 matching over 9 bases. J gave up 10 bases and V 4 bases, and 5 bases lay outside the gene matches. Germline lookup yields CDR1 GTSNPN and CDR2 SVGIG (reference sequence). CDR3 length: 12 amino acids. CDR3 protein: CAWMTGGREQFF. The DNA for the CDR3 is TGTGCCTGGATGACAGGGGGAAGAGAGCAGTTCTTC.

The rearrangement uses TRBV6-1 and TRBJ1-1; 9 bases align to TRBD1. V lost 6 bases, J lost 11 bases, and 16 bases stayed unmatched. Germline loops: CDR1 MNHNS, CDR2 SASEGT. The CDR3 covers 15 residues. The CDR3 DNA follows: TGTGCCAGCAGGGACAGGGGAACGACGAGTGGTTCGGCTTTCTTT. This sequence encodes CASRDRGTTSGSAFF.

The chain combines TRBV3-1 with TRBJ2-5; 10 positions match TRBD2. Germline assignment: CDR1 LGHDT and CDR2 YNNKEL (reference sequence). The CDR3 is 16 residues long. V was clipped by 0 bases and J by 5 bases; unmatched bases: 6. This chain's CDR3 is CASSQDLGAGGETQYF. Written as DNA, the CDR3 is TGTGCCAGCAGCCAAGATTTGGGAGCGGGAGGGGAGACCCAGTACTTC.

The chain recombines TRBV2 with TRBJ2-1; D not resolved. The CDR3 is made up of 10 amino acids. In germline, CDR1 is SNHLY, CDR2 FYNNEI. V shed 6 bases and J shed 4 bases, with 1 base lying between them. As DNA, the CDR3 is TGTGCCAGCAGATACAATGAGCAGTTCTTC. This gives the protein CASRYNEQFF.

The chain's CDR3 is CASSLASSIRELFF. The CDR3 nucleotides read TGTGCCAGCAGTTTAGCATCATCAATTAGGGAGCTGTTTTTT. The chain couples TRBV28 to TRBJ2-2; D is undetermined. The CDR3 runs to 14 residues. Germline CDR1 is MDHEN and CDR2 is SYDVKM. Trimming took off 2 bases at V and 9 bases at J, with 13 bases between the two ends.

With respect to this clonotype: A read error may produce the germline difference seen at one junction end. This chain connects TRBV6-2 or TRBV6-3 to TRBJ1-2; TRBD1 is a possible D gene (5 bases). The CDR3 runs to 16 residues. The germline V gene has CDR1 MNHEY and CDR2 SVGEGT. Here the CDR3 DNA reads TGTGCCAGCAGTCACTCGGGACTCCGAAATAACTATGGCTACACCTTC. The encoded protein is CASSHSGLRNNYGYTF.

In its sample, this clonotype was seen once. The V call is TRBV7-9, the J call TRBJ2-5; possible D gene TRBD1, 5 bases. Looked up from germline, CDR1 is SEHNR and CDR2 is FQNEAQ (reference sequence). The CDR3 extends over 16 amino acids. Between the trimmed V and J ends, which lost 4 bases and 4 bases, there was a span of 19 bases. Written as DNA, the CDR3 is TGTGCCAGCAGCTCCCCCCGGAGCAGGGTGGCAGAGACCCAGTACTTC. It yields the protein CASSSPRSRVAETQYF.

The CDR3 DNA reads as TGTGCCAGCAGTGAATTGTTAACTAGCGGGAGGCCGGGCGACACCGGGGAGCTGTTTTTT. Encoded protein: CASSELLTSGRPGDTGELFF. The chain couples TRBV2 to TRBJ2-2, with 12 bases fitting TRBD2. The germline CDR1 and CDR2 sequences are SNHLY and FYNNEI. The length of the CDR3 is 20 residues. Trimming at V came to 2 bases and at J to 3 bases, leaving 13 bases not matched to a gene.

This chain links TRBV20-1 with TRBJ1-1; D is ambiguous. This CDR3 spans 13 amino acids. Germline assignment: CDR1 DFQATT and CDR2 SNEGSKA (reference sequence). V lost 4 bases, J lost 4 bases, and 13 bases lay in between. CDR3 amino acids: CSAIGVVGTEAFF. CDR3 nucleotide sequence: TGCAGTGCTATCGGGGTCGTCGGCACTGAAGCTTTCTTT.

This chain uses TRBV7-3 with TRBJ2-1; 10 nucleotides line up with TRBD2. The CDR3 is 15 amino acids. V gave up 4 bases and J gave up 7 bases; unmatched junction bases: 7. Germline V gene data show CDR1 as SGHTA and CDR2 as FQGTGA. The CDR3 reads CASSSSSGSGNEQFF. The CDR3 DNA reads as TGTGCCAGCAGCTCCTCTAGCGGGAGCGGGAATGAGCAGTTCTTC.

CDR3 loop: CASSYQGTGRQETQYF. The CDR3 bases are TGTGCCAGCAGCTATCAGGGGACTGGCAGGCAAGAGACCCAGTACTTC. The V call is TRBV6-5, the J call TRBJ2-5; D may match TRBD1 or TRBD2 (6 bases each). Germline-derived CDR1 and CDR2 are MNHEY and SVGAGI. CDR3 length: 16 residues. The V end was cut by 6 bases, the J end by 2 bases, with 19 bases between.

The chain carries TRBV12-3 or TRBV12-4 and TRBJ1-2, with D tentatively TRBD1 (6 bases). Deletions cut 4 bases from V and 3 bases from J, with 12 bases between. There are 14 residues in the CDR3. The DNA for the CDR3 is TGTGCCAGCAGTTCCGAAGGGGGTTACTATGGCTACACCTTC. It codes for CASSSEGGYYGYTF.

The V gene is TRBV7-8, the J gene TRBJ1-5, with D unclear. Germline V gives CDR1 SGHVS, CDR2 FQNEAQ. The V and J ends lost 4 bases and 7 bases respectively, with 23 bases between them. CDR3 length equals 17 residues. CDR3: CASSSGSLKATWQPQHF. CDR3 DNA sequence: TGTGCCAGCAGCTCCGGTAGCCTGAAGGCTACGTGGCAGCCCCAGCATTTT.